Described below is a single T cell receptor beta chain sequence and its context. This CDR3 is 15 amino acids long. V was clipped by 2 bases and J by 4 bases, with 12 bases between them. The V gene's germline CDR1 is SGHTA and CDR2 FQGNSA. This entry is derived from a study of OX40 agonist ivuxolimab in advanced cancers. Study summary: Cohort: approximately 83% men, mean age 60, aged about 23 to 79.

TCRdb's table, derived via immunoSEQ multiplex PCR, lists solely in-frame clones and lacks some. This repertoire shows about 32,000 clones, about four fifths found once; its top ten account for 15% to 20%. The chain uses TRBV7-2 and TRBJ1-3, with a possible D match to TRBD1 (5 bases). The source of this sequence is an adult with an advanced solid tumor such as melanoma, head and neck, liver or kidney cancer. The sample was CD4+ or CD8+ T cells sorted from blood, taken in a trial of the OX40 agonist ivuxolimab. The CDR3 loop is CASSLLGDVGNTIYF. The DNA for the CDR3 is TGTGCCAGCAGCTTATTGGGGGATGTAGGAAACACCATATATTTT.